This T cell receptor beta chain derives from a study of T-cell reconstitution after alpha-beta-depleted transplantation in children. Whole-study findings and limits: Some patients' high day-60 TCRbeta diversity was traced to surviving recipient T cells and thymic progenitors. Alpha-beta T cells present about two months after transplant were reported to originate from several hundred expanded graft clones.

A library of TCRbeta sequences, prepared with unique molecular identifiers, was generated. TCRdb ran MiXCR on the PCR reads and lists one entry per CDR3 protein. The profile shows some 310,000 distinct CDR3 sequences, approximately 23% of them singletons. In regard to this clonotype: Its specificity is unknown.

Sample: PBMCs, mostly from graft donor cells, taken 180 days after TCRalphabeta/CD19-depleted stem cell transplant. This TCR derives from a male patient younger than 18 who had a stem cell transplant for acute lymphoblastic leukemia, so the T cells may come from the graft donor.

CDR3 DNA: TGTGCCAGTAGTATGGGCTTTACCGGGAATGAGCAGTTCTTC. Translation gives CASSMGFTGNEQFF. The chain couples TRBV19 to TRBJ2-1; D remains unclear. From germline, CDR1 is LNHDA and CDR2 SQIVND (reference sequence). V lost 3 bases and J lost 7, with 13 bases in between. This CDR3 spans 14 amino acids. Full variable domain (remainder filled in from reference TRBV19 and TRBJ2-1): DGGITQSPKYLFRKEGQNVTLSCEQNLNHDAMYWYRQDPGQGLRLIYYSQIVNDFQKGDIAEGYSVSREKKESFPLTVTSAQKNPTAFYLCASSMGFTGNEQFFGPGTRLTVL.